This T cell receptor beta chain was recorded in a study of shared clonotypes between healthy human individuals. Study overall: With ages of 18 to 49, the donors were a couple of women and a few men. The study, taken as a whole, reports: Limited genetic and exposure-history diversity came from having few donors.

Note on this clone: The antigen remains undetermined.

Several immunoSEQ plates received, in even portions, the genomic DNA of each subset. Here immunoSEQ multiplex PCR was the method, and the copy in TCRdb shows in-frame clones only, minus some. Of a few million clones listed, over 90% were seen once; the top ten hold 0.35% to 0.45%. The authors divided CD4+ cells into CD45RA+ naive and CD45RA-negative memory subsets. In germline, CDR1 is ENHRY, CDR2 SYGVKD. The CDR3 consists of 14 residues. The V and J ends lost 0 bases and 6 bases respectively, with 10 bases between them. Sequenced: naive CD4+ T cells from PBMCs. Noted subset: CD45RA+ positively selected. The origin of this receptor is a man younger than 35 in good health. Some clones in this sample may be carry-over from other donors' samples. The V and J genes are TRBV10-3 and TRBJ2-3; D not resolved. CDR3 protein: CAISESGSYDTQYF. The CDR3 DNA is TGTGCCATCAGTGAGTCGGGCAGTTACGATACGCAGTATTTT.